What follows are 32 T cell receptor beta chains derived from one specimen sequenced in a study of blood T cell repertoires in COVID-19. The protocol was immunoSEQ multiplex PCR, while the TCRdb copy is restricted to in-frame clones and leaves out a portion. The repertoire consists of 310,000 or so clones, with over 70% occurring once and the leading ten covering 1% to 1.5%. Sequencing used peripheral blood. Receptors originate from a woman in her 50s with acute or convalescent COVID-19.

The genes are TRBV12-5 and TRBJ1-1; D call uncertain. Germline V gene lookup returns CDR1 LGHNT and CDR2 FRNRAP. Trimming took 5 bases from V and 3 from J, leaving 7 bases between them. The CDR3 has 12 amino acids. CDR3 amino acids: CASGREDTEAFF. The CDR3 nucleotides are TGTGCTAGTGGTCGGGAGGACACTGAAGCTTTCTTT. Variable domain in full (rest from reference TRBV12-5 and TRBJ1-1): DARVTQTPRHKVTEMGQEVTMRCQPILGHNTVFWYRQTMMQGLELLAYFRNRAPLDDSGMPKDRFSAEMPDATLATLKIQPSEPRDSAVYFCASGREDTEAFFGQGTRLTVV.

This rearrangement joins TRBV3-1 (or the pseudogene TRBV3-2) to TRBJ1-1; tentative D call: TRBD1 (6 bases). V lost 5 bases and J lost 0, with 16 bases in between. Germline CDR1 and CDR2: LGHDT and YNNKEL (reference sequence). The CDR3 has 16 residues. CDR3 DNA: TGTGCCAGCAGCTACGGAACAGGGAGAATGAACACTGAAGCTTTCTTT. This translates into CASSYGTGRMNTEAFF.

This clone was seen only a few times. V gene TRBV21-1 combines with J gene TRBJ1-1. TRBV21-1 is termed a pseudogene. The CDR3 totals 12 residues. Here the CDR3 DNA reads TGTGCCAGCAAGAGGGAAGCCAGTCAAGCTTTCTTT. Amino acid sequence: CASKREASQAFF.

The chain joins TRBV29-1 to TRBJ2-1, with D possibly TRBD1 on 6 matching bases. The ends were cut back, 8 bases at V and 5 bases at J, with 16 bases in the middle. This CDR3 is 13 amino acids long. CDR1 is SQVTM and CDR2 is ANQGSEA in the germline V gene. The CDR3 protein is CSFLTGDNNEQFF. In DNA form, the CDR3 reads TGCAGCTTCTTAACCGGGGACAACAATGAGCAGTTCTTC.

The chain employs TRBV9 and TRBJ2-4; TRBD1 matches at 7 bases. The CDR3 is 16 amino acids. The trim removed 0 bases at V and 8 bases at J, leaving 11 bases unmatched. Germline CDR1 and CDR2: SGDLS and YYNGEE. The CDR3: CASSVAPGQNLDIQYF. CDR3 nucleotide sequence: TGTGCCAGCAGCGTAGCCCCGGGACAGAATTTGGACATTCAGTACTTC.

This sequence joins TRBV5-6 and TRBJ1-6, with no clear D. The V end lost 2 bases, the J end lost 5 bases, and 11 bases lay between the germline ends. The germline V gene has CDR1 SGHDT and CDR2 YYEEEE. The CDR3 totals 15 residues. For the CDR3, the DNA is TGTGCCAGCAGCTTTTCGGGGTCGCATAATTCACCCCTCCACTTT. Translated: CASSFSGSHNSPLHF.

This sequence joins TRBV6-5 and TRBJ1-6; possible D gene TRBD1, 5 bases. V shed 7 bases and J shed 10 bases, with 14 bases lying between them. CDR1 and CDR2 (germline): MNHEY, SVGAGI. The CDR3 has 13 amino acids. Here the CDR3 DNA reads TGTGCCAGCACCCCAGGGCTTGGATCACCCCTCCACTTT. The encoded protein is CASTPGLGSPLHF.

This clone was seen many times. The rearrangement uses TRBV7-7 and TRBJ2-5; 11 bases match TRBD1. J gave up 2 bases and V 1 base, and 3 bases lay outside the gene matches. There are 16 residues in the CDR3. The germline gives CDR1 SSHAT, CDR2 FNYEAQ (reference sequence). Written as DNA, the CDR3 is TGTGCCAGCAGCTTAGGAGGGACAGGGGGTCAAGAGACCCAGTACTTC. The encoded protein is CASSLGGTGGQETQYF.

The rearrangement joins TRBV3-1 (or the pseudogene TRBV3-2) to TRBJ2-1, with 9 bases matching TRBD1. This CDR3 is built from 15 residues. J lost 0 bases, V lost 4 bases, and 1 base had no gene match. Germline values: CDR1 LGHDT, CDR2 YNNKEL (reference sequence). CDR3 residues: CASSRDRVSYNEQFF. The CDR3 coding sequence is TGTGCCAGCAGCCGGGACAGGGTCTCCTACAATGAGCAGTTCTTC.

V usage is TRBV12-5 and J usage is TRBJ1-1; D might be TRBD1 (6 bases). The CDR3 totals 15 residues. The germline gives CDR1 LGHNT, CDR2 FRNRAP. The ends were cut back, 0 bases at V and 3 bases at J, with 11 bases in the middle. The DNA for the CDR3 is TGTGCTAGTGGTTTGGTGAGGGGGAAACACACTGAAGCTTTCTTT. The encoded protein is CASGLVRGKHTEAFF.

The CDR3 region is CASSLGVNTGELFF. DNA for the CDR3: TGCGCCAGCAGCCTCGGGGTGAACACCGGGGAGCTGTTTTTT. The chain has TRBV5-1 and TRBJ2-2, with D possibly being TRBD2 (5 bases). Trimming stripped 4 bases from V and 1 base from J, with 8 bases between. The CDR3 runs to 14 residues. Looked up from germline, CDR1 is SGHRS and CDR2 is YFSETQ. The variable domain in full, with the rest retrieved from reference TRBV5-1 and TRBJ2-2, is KAGVTQTPRYLIKTRGQQVTLSCSPISGHRSVSWYQQTPGQGLQFLFEYFSETQRNKGNFPGRFSGRQFSNSRSEMNVSTLELGDSALYLCASSLGVNTGELFFGEGSRLTVL.

The chain links TRBV5-1 to TRBJ2-5; the D gene is possibly TRBD2 (6 bases). CDR3 length: 15 amino acids. Trimming shortened V by 0 bases and J by 2 bases, and 11 bases separated the two germline ends. Germline CDR1 is SGHRS and CDR2 is YFSETQ. The CDR3 reads CASSLGAGTQETQYF. CDR3 coding DNA: TGCGCCAGCAGCTTGGGTGCGGGAACTCAAGAGACCCAGTACTTC.

V gene TRBV3-1 (or the pseudogene TRBV3-2) combines with J gene TRBJ1-2; 8 bases agree with TRBD1. Germline CDR1 LGHDT, CDR2 YNNKEL (reference sequence). CDR3 length: 13 residues. V trimming: 4 bases; J trimming: 7 bases; junction bases outside the gene matches: 5. The DNA of the CDR3 is TGTGCCAGCAGCCCAGGGGGCGACGGTGGCTACACCTTC. Residues: CASSPGGDGGYTF.

This clone was detected only a few times. The chain couples TRBV2 to TRBJ2-3; 9 bases are a match to TRBD2. Germline CDR1 reads SNHLY; CDR2 reads FYNNEI. Unmatched junction bases numbered 5, after V lost 4 bases and J lost 0 bases. This CDR3 comprises 16 residues. The CDR3 spells CASSAHLAGSTDTQYF. CDR3 nucleotide sequence: TGTGCCAGCAGTGCCCACCTAGCGGGAAGCACAGATACGCAGTATTTT.

This rearrangement joins TRBV6-5 to TRBJ1-4, with 9 bases lining up with TRBD1. This CDR3 spans 14 amino acids. Unmatched junction bases numbered 5, after V lost 7 bases and J lost 5 bases. Per germline, CDR1 MNHEY and CDR2 SVGAGI. CDR3 nucleotide sequence: TGTGCCAGCACCGGGGGGACAGGGAATGAAAAACTGTTTTTT. Protein: CASTGGTGNEKLFF.

The genes are TRBV30 and TRBJ2-5; TRBD1 matches 7 bases. The germline V gene encodes CDR1 GTSNPN and CDR2 SVGIG (reference sequence). There are 13 residues in the CDR3. J was trimmed by 2 bases and V by 3 bases; bases with no gene match: 3. CDR3 loop: CAWSPGQQETQYF. CDR3 nucleotide sequence: TGTGCCTGGAGCCCGGGACAGCAAGAGACCCAGTACTTC.

This rearrangement joins TRBV24-1 to TRBJ2-1; 7 bases are shared with TRBD1. J lost 6 bases, V lost 4 bases, and 11 bases had no gene match. The CDR3 extends over 16 amino acids. CDR1 and CDR2 (germline): KGHDR, SFDVKD. Here the CDR3 reads CATSDPDRVQGNEQFF. The CDR3 DNA follows: TGTGCCACCAGTGACCCCGACAGGGTGCAGGGCAATGAGCAGTTCTTC.

The chain has TRBV25-1 and TRBJ1-2; 9 bases fit TRBD1. This CDR3 comprises 15 residues. The junction had 7 bases not matched to a gene; V was cut back by 3 bases and J by 5 bases. The germline V gene encodes CDR1 MGHDK and CDR2 SYGVNS. Written as DNA, the CDR3 is TGTGCCAGCAGTGATGTGTCCGGGACAGGGTATGGCTACACCTTC. Its translation: CASSDVSGTGYGYTF.

The rearrangement uses TRBV5-4 and TRBJ2-7; 9 positions match TRBD1. This CDR3 region has 15 residues. After removal of 4 bases from V and 2 bases from J, the junction contained 7 bases not matched to a gene. CDR1 and CDR2 (germline): SGHNT, YYREEE (reference sequence). The CDR3 nucleotides are TGTGCCAGCAGCGTCAGGGACAGGGCAACCTACGAGCAGTACTTC. Protein: CASSVRDRATYEQYF.

The chain employs TRBV11-3 and TRBJ2-5, with TRBD2 matching over 7 bases. This CDR3 comprises 14 residues. With 6 bases clipped from V and 5 bases from J, the junction kept 9 bases outside the gene matches. CDR1 is SGHNT, CDR2 YENEEA, per germline. CDR3 nucleotide sequence: TGTGCCAGCAGTAGGGGAGGGAGTGAGGAGACCCAGTACTTC. This codes for CASSRGGSEETQYF.

The chain carries TRBV5-1 and TRBJ2-2; TRBD2 is a possible D gene (5 bases). CDR3 length equals 16 residues. Per germline, CDR1 SGHRS and CDR2 YFSETQ. V lost 5 bases to trimming and J lost 2 bases, with 16 bases between them. As DNA, the CDR3 is TGCGCCAGCAGATCAACTTTCGGGGATAACACCGGGGAGCTGTTTTTT. This sequence encodes CASRSTFGDNTGELFF.

The chain joins TRBV6-4 to TRBJ2-2, with D perhaps matching TRBD2 (6 bases). V was pared by 6 bases and J by 7 bases, with 15 bases between. The CDR3 loop spans 14 amino acids. Per the germline V gene, CDR1 is MRHNA and CDR2 is SNTAGT. CDR3 coding DNA: TGTGCCAGCAGGAAGACGGGAGAGGGCGGGGAGCTGTTTTTT. As protein: CASRKTGEGGELFF.

This clone turned up a few times. The genes are TRBV27 and TRBJ1-2; 7 bases map to TRBD1. The CDR3 is made up of 13 amino acids. V was pared by 8 bases and J by 4 bases, with 7 bases of the junction left unmatched. Germline loops: CDR1 MNHEY, CDR2 SMNVEV (reference sequence). CDR3 sequence (DNA): TGTGCCAGCGCTCGACAGGGCCTCTATGGCTACACCTTC. Encoded protein: CASARQGLYGYTF.

V and J are TRBV7-9 and TRBJ1-2, with D uncertain. The CDR3 extends over 13 amino acids. Per the germline V gene, CDR1 is SEHNR and CDR2 is FQNEAQ (reference sequence). Trimming removed 3 bases at V and 4 bases at J, with 9 bases between. In nucleotides, the CDR3 is TGTGCCAGCAGCTTGATGAACTTCTATGGCTACACCTTC. Its translation: CASSLMNFYGYTF.

This chain joins TRBV7-3 and TRBJ2-2, with 8 bases that match TRBD1. V was pared by 3 bases and J by 5 bases, with 2 bases of the junction left unmatched. CDR1 is SGHTA and CDR2 is FQGTGA in the germline V gene. The length of the CDR3 is 14 residues. The CDR3 DNA reads as TGTGCCAGCAGCTTGGACAGGGTGACCGGGGAGCTGTTTTTT. It yields the protein CASSLDRVTGELFF.

J is TRBJ1-6 and V is TRBV18; TRBD1 matches 9 bases. Germline assignment: CDR1 KGHSH and CDR2 LQKENI. The CDR3 is 14 amino acids. With 4 bases clipped from V and 7 bases from J, the junction kept 2 bases outside the gene matches. The CDR3 bases are TGTGCCAGCTCACGTGACAGGGGGAATTCACCCCTCCACTTT. Its protein product is CASSRDRGNSPLHF.

This chain joins TRBV7-9 and TRBJ1-1; 8 bases line up with TRBD1. The CDR3 totals 14 residues. Germline CDR1 SEHNR, CDR2 FQNEAQ (reference sequence). V dropped 3 bases and J dropped 7; count of bases not matched to a gene: 7. CDR3 bases: TGTGCCAGCAGCTTTGGACAGGGAGGGAATGAAGCTTTCTTT. This gives the protein CASSFGQGGNEAFF. Using reference TRBV7-9 and TRBJ1-1 for the parts outside the CDR3, the full variable domain is DTGVSQNPRHKITKRGQNVTFRCDPISEHNRLYWYRQTLGQGPEFLTYFQNEAQLEKSRLLSDRFSAERPKGSFSTLEIQRTEQGDSAMYLCASSFGQGGNEAFFGQGTRLTVV.

This chain connects TRBV10-2 to TRBJ2-7, with 12 bases lining up with TRBD2. J was trimmed by 5 bases and V by 10 bases; bases with no gene match: 9. Germline CDR1 is WSHSY and CDR2 is SAAADI. The CDR3 has 14 amino acids. CDR3 residues: CAIQTSGSPHEQYF. Here the CDR3 DNA reads TGCGCCATCCAGACTAGCGGGAGCCCCCACGAGCAGTACTTC.

This clone was observed a single time. The CDR3 protein is CASKLEETGNSPLHF. The CDR3 DNA follows: TGTGCCAGCAAACTGGAAGAAACGGGGAATTCACCCCTCCACTTT. The rearrangement uses TRBV2 and TRBJ1-6; D unresolved. The V gene lost 7 bases and the J gene lost 7 bases, with 17 bases spanning the gap. This CDR3 has 15 residues. The germline gives CDR1 SNHLY, CDR2 FYNNEI.

The DNA for the CDR3 is TGTGCCTGGAGTCCTGAACTTAGTGTGGATACGCAGTATTTT. Encoded protein: CAWSPELSVDTQYF. This chain joins TRBV30 and TRBJ2-3; D is unclear. The CDR3 loop spans 14 amino acids. The V end lost 2 bases, the J end lost 6 bases, and 15 bases lay between the germline ends. CDR1 is GTSNPN and CDR2 is SVGIG in the germline V gene (reference sequence).

This clone has only a few counts. V is TRBV20-1 and J is TRBJ2-3; 7 nucleotides line up with TRBD2. Trimming removed 3 bases from V and 6 bases from J; junction bases left unmatched: 0. The germline V gene has CDR1 DFQATT and CDR2 SNEGSKA (reference sequence). The CDR3 totals 11 residues. This CDR3 reads CSARGGDTQYF. In DNA form, the CDR3 reads TGCAGTGCTAGGGGGGGGGATACGCAGTATTTT.

Note on this clone: An end of the junction does not agree with germline; a read error may underlie this. This chain joins TRBV7-9 and TRBJ1-5; weak D call: TRBD1 (6 bases). CDR3 length equals 15 residues. Per the germline V gene, CDR1 is SEHNR and CDR2 is FQNEAQ (reference sequence). The CDR3, as DNA: TGTGCCAGCAGCCTAGCGGGGGCCCGCAATCAGCCCCAGCATTTT. Translating it yields CASSLAGARNQPQHF.